One sample yielded the 10 T cell receptor beta chains listed below, sequenced in a study of blood T cell repertoires in COVID-19. The assay was immunoSEQ multiplex PCR, and TCRdb's table has in-frame clones only and misses some. The profile covers approximately 400,000 clones, with more than 75% appearing a single time and 1.2% taken by the ten largest. The sample consisted of PBMCs or T cells enriched from blood (not recorded which). These receptors all come from a young woman who had recovered from COVID-19.

The CDR3: CASATGYSPLHF. The CDR3, as DNA: TGTGCCAGTGCGACAGGCTATTCACCCCTCCACTTT. The chain uses TRBV2 and TRBJ1-6; a possible D gene is TRBD1 (6 bases). Germline CDR1 SNHLY, CDR2 FYNNEI. Deletions cut 9 bases from V and 8 bases from J, with 11 bases between. The CDR3 has 12 residues.

The chain employs TRBV5-5 and TRBJ1-4, with D tentatively TRBD1 (6 bases). V was shortened by 5 bases and J by 4 bases, with 12 bases between the two germline ends. The CDR3 has 14 residues. The germline V gene has CDR1 SGHKS and CDR2 YYEKEE (reference sequence). Written as DNA, the CDR3 is TGTGCCAGCAGATGGACAGCCTTTAATGAAAAACTGTTTTTT. Residues: CASRWTAFNEKLFF.

The rearrangement uses TRBV9 and TRBJ2-1; TRBD2 agrees at 14 bases. CDR1 and CDR2 (germline): SGDLS, YYNGEE. V was clipped by 3 bases and J by 2 bases; unmatched bases: 4. The CDR3 runs 17 residues. The CDR3, as DNA: TGTGCCAGCAGCGCCAGACTAGCGGGGGGGACCTACAATGAGCAGTTCTTC. Amino acid sequence: CASSARLAGGTYNEQFF.

This clone was observed a single time. The rearrangement uses TRBV2 and TRBJ2-1; TRBD1 agrees at 7 bases. The V gene end was trimmed by 6 bases and the J gene end by 2 bases; junction bases not matched to a gene: 7. The CDR3 is 15 residues long. Germline V gives CDR1 SNHLY, CDR2 FYNNEI. CDR3 amino acids: CASSLGQATYNEQFF. CDR3 in DNA: TGTGCCAGCAGCCTCGGACAGGCCACCTACAATGAGCAGTTCTTC. Variable domain in full (rest from reference TRBV2 and TRBJ2-1): EPEVTQTPSHQVTQMGQEVILRCVPISNHLYFYWYRQILGQKVEFLVSFYNNEISEKSEIFDDQFSVERPDGSNFTLKIRSTKLEDSAMYFCASSLGQATYNEQFFGPGTRLTVL.

This rearrangement joins TRBV19 to TRBJ1-4; a possible D gene is TRBD1 (6 bases). From germline, CDR1 is LNHDA and CDR2 SQIVND (reference sequence). The CDR3 covers 17 residues. Trimming took off 4 bases at V and 3 bases at J, with 18 bases between the two ends. The CDR3 nucleotides are TGTGCCAGTAGTACCGGGGACAAGGGAACATCTAATGAAAAACTGTTTTTT. This sequence encodes CASSTGDKGTSNEKLFF.

The V gene is TRBV28, the J gene TRBJ1-3; possibly TRBD1 for D (5 bases). V shed 2 bases and J shed 0 bases, with 8 bases lying between them. Germline-derived CDR1 and CDR2 are MDHEN and SYDVKM. CDR3 length equals 15 residues. The CDR3 here is CASSLRQLSGNTIYF. CDR3 nucleotide sequence: TGTGCCAGCAGTTTAAGACAGCTCTCTGGAAACACCATATATTTT.

The chain employs TRBV7-9 and TRBJ2-3, with D perhaps matching TRBD1 (6 bases). The CDR3 extends over 14 amino acids. Germline V gene data show CDR1 as SEHNR and CDR2 as FQNEAQ (reference sequence). V lost 5 bases, J lost 5 bases, and 14 bases lay in between. The CDR3 coding sequence is TGTGCCAGCAGCCCAGGGGTTCGGAGAGATACGCAGTATTTT. Protein product: CASSPGVRRDTQYF.

V usage is TRBV9 and J usage is TRBJ2-7, with 7 positions matching TRBD1. The CDR3 runs to 14 residues. The junction had 4 bases not matched to a gene; V was cut back by 1 base and J by 3 bases. Germline loops: CDR1 SGDLS, CDR2 YYNGEE. CDR3 sequence: CASSVQGELYEQYF. DNA of the CDR3: TGTGCCAGCAGCGTACAGGGGGAACTCTACGAGCAGTACTTC.

The V and J genes are TRBV5-5 and TRBJ2-7; TRBD2 agrees at 8 bases. CDR1 and CDR2 (germline): SGHKS, YYEKEE (reference sequence). The CDR3 contains 15 residues. V dropped 1 base and J dropped 1; count of bases not matched to a gene: 4. The CDR3 reads CASSLLLAESYEQYF. CDR3 DNA: TGTGCCAGCAGCTTGCTACTAGCGGAATCCTACGAGCAGTACTTC.

This chain links TRBV10-1 with TRBJ2-5; the D is unclear. CDR1 is WNHNN and CDR2 is SYGVQD in the germline V gene (reference sequence). The CDR3 runs to 13 residues. Trimming removed 3 bases from V and 3 bases from J, with 8 bases in between. The CDR3 reads CASSDSLKETQYF. The CDR3 coding sequence is TGCGCCAGCAGTGACTCCTTAAAAGAGACCCAGTACTTC.